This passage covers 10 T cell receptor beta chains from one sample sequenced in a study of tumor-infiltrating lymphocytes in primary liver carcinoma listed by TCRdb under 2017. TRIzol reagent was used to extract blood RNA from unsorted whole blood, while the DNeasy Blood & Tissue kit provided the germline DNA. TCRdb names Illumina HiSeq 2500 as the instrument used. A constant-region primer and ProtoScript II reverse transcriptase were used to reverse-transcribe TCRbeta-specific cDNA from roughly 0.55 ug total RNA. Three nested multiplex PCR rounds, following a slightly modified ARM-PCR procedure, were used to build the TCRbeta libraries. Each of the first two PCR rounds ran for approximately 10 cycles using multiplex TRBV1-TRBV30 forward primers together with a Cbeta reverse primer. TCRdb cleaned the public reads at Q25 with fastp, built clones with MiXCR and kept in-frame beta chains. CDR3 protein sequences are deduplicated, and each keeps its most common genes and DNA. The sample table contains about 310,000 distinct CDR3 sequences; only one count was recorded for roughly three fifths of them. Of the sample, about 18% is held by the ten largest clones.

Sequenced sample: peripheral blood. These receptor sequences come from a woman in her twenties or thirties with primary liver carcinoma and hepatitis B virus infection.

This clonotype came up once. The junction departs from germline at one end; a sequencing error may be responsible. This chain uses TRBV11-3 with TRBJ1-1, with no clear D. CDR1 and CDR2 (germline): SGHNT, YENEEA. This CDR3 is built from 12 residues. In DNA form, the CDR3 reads TGTGCCAGCCTGCGAATGAACGCTGAAGCTTTCTTT. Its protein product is CASLRMNAEAFF.

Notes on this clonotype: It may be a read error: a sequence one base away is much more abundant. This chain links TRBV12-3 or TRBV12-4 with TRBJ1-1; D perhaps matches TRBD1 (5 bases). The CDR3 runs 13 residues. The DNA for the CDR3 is TGTGCCAGCAGCCCCAGGGCCAACACTGAAGCTTCCTTT. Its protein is CASSPRANTEASF.

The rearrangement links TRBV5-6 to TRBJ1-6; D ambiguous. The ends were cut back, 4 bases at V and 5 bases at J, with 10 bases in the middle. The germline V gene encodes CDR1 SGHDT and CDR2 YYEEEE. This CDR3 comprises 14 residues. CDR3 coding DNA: TGTGCCAGCAGCCCCAGGACCAATAATTCACCCCTCCACTTT. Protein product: CASSPRTNNSPLHF.

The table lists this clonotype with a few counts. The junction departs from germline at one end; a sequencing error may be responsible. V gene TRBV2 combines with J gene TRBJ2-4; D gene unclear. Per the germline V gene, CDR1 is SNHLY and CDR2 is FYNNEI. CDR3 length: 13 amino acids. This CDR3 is CASSEAWENIQYF. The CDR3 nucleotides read TGTGCCAGCAGTGAAGCATGGGAAAATATTCAGTACTTC.

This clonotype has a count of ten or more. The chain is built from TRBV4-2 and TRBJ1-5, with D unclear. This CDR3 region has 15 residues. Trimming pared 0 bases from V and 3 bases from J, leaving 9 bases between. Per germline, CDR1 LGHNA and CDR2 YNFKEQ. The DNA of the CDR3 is TGTGCCAGCAGCCAAGAAAGCGGCTACAATCAGCCCCAGCATTTT. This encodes CASSQESGYNQPQHF.

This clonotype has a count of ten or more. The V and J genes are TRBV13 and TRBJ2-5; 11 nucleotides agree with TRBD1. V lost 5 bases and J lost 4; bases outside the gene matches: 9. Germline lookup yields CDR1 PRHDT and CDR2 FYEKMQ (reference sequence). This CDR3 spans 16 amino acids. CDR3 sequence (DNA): TGTGCCAGCAGCGGCCCCGGGACAGGGGGTAGAGAGACCCAGTACTTC. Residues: CASSGPGTGGRETQYF.

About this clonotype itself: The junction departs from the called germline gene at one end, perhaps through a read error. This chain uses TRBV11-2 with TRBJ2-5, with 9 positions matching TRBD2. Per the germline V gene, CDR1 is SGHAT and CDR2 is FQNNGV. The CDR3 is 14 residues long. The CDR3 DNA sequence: TGTCCCAGCACCCGAGCGGGAGGACAAGAGACCCAGTACTTC. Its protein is CPSTRAGGQETQYF. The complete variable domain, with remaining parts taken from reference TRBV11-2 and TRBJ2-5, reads EAGVAQSPRYKIIEKRQSVAFWCNPISGHATLYWYQQILGQGPKLLIQFQNNGVVDDSQLPKDRFSAERLKGVDSTLKIQPAKLEDSAVYLCPSTRAGGQETQYFGPGTRLLVL.

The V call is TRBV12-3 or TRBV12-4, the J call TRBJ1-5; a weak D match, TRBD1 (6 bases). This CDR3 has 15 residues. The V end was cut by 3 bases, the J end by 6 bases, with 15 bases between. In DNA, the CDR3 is TGTGCCAGCAGTTTTGCCTCTGGGGGCATTCAGCCCCAGCATTTT. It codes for CASSFASGGIQPQHF.

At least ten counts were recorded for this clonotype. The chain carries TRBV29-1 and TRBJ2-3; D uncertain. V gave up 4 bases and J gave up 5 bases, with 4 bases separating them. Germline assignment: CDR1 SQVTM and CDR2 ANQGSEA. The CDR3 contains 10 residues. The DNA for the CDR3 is TGCAGCGTTGGCCGAGATACGCAGTATTTT. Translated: CSVGRDTQYF.

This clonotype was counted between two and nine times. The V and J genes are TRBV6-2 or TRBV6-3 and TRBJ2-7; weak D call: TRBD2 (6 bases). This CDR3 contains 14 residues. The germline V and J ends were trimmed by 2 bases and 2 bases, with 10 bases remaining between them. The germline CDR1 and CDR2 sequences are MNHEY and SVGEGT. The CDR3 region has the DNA TGTGCCAGCAGTTACGGCGGGGTGACCTACGAGCAGTACTTC. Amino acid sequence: CASSYGGVTYEQYF.